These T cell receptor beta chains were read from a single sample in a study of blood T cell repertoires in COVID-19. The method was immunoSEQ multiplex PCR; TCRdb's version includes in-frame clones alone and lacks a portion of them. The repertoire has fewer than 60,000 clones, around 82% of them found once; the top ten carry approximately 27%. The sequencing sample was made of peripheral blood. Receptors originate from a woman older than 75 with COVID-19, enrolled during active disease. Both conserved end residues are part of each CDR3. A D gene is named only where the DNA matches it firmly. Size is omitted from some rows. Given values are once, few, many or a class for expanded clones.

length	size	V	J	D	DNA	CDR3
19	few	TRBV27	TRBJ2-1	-	TGTGCCAGCAGTTTATCAGGGGTACTTACGGGGGACCCTTACAATGAGCAGTTCTTC	CASSLSGVLTGDPYNEQFF
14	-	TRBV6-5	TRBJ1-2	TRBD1	TGTGCCAGCAGTTTCCAGACAGGGAACTATGGCTACACCTTC	CASSFQTGNYGYTF
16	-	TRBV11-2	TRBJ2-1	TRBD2	TGTGCCAGCAGCTCCCAAGCGGGAGGCTCCTACAATGAGCAGTTCTTC	CASSSQAGGSYNEQFF
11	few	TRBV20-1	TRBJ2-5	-	TGCAGTGCTAGAGACGAGGGGACCCAGTACTTC	CSARDEGTQYF
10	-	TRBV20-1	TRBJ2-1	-	TGCAGTGCCCTGAGTAATGAGCAGTTCTTC	CSALSNEQFF
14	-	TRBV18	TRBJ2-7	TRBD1	TGTGCCAGCTCACCTAGACAGGGGGGGTACGAGCAGTACTTC	CASSPRQGGYEQYF
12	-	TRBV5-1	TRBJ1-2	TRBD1	TGCGCCAGCAGCTTAGGGACAGGAGACTACACCTTC	CASSLGTGDYTF
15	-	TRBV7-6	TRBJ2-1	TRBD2	TGTGCCAGCAGCCCCCAGCGGGAGGGCCTCAATGAGCAGTTCTTC	CASSPQREGLNEQFF
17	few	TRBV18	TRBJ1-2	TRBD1	TGTGCCAGCTCACCCTCGATACCGGGACAGGGGGCCTATGGCTACACCTTC	CASSPSIPGQGAYGYTF
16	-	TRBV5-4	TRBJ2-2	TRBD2	TGTGCCAGCAGCTTTGGACTAGCGGGAAACACCGGGGAGCTGTTTTTT	CASSFGLAGNTGELFF
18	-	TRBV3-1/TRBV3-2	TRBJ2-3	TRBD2	TGTGCCAGCAGCCAAGACCTCCTAGCGGGGGAAAGCACAGATACGCAGTATTTT	CASSQDLLAGESTDTQYF
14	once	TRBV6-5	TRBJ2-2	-	TGTGCCAGCACGTTCCCCATAGCCACCGGGGAGCTGTTTTTT	CASTFPIATGELFF
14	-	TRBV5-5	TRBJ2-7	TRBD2	TGTGCCAGCAGCTTGGTAGCGGGCGCCTACGAGCAGTACTTC	CASSLVAGAYEQYF
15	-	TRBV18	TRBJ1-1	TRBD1	TGTGCCAGCTCAACCCGACAGGGTTCTAACACTGAAGCTTTCTTT	CASSTRQGSNTEAFF
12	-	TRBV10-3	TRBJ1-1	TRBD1	TGTGCCATCAGTGTAGAGGGGGCAGGGGCTTTCTTT	CAISVEGAGAFF
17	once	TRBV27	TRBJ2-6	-	TGTGCCAGCGCCCTTTACCAGATAAGCTCTGGGGCCAACGTCCTGACTTTC	CASALYQISSGANVLTF
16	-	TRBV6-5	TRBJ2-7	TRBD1	TGTGCCAGCAGTTACGGGGGGACAGGGCAATCCTACGAGCAGTACTTC	CASSYGGTGQSYEQYF
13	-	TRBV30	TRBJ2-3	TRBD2	TGTGCCTGGGCCCTAGCGGGAGCGGATACGCAGTATTTT	CAWALAGADTQYF
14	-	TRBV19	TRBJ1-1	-	TGTGCCAGTAGTATCCCTCAGGGGAACACTGAAGCTTTCTTT	CASSIPQGNTEAFF
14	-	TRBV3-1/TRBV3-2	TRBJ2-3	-	TGTGCCAGCAGCCTTGGACTAAACACAGATACGCAGTATTTT	CASSLGLNTDTQYF
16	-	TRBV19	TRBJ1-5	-	TGTGCCAGTAGTGCTTTCAACGGGGTCATTAATCAGCCCCAGCATTTT	CASSAFNGVINQPQHF
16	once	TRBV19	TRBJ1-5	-	TGTGCCAGTAGTCTGGTTATACGACTCGGCAATCAGCCCCAGCATTTT	CASSLVIRLGNQPQHF
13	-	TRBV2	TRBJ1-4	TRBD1	TGTGCCAGCACCGGACAGGGTAATGAAAAACTGTTTTTT	CASTGQGNEKLFF
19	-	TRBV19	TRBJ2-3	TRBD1	TGTGCCAGTAGTACTGGACGACGGGACAGTGGAGATAGCACAGATACGCAGTATTTT	CASSTGRRDSGDSTDTQYF
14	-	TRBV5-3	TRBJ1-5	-	TGTGCCAGAAGCGAAGGACAGCCAGATCAGCCCCAGCATTTT	CARSEGQPDQPQHF
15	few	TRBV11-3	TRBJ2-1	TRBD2	TGTGCCAGCAGCCCCGGGGGGTGGTCTATGAATGAGCAGTTCTTC	CASSPGGWSMNEQFF
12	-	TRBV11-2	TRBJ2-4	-	TGTGCCAGCAGCAATACAGGGAACATTCAGTACTTC	CASSNTGNIQYF
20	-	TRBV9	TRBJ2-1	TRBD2	TGTGCCAGCAGCATAAGCGGGGAACCAAGCGGGAGACACTCCTACAATGAGCAGTTCTTC	CASSISGEPSGRHSYNEQFF
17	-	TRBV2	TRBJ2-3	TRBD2	TGTGCCAGCAAGAAAACGCGACTAGCGGGTGGATCAGATACGCAGTATTTT	CASKKTRLAGGSDTQYF
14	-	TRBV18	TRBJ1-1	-	TGTGCCAGCTCAGGACTCCACCCAAGGACTGAAGCTTTCTTT	CASSGLHPRTEAFF
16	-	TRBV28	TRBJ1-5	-	TGTGCCAGCAGTTTGGGGGAGGGGCATATAGTTCAGCCCCAGCATTTT	CASSLGEGHIVQPQHF
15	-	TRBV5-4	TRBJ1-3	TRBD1	TGTGCCAGCAGCCTCGGACAGGACCCTGCCTACACCATATATTTT	CASSLGQDPAYTIYF